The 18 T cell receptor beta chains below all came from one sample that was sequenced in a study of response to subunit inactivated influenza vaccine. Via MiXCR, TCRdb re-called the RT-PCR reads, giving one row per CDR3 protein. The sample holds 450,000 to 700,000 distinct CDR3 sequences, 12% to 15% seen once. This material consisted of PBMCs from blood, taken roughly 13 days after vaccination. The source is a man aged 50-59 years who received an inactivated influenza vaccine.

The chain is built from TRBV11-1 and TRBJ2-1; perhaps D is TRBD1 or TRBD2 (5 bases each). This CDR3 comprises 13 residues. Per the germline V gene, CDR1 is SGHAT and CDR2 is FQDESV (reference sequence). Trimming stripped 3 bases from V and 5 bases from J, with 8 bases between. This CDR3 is CASSFGADNEQFF. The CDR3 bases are TGTGCCAGCAGCTTCGGGGCAGACAATGAGCAGTTCTTC.

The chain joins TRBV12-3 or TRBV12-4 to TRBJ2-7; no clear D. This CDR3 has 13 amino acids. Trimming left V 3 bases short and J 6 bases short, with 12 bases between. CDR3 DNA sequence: TGTGCCAGCAGTTTGAAGAGACAAGCCGAGCAGTACTTC. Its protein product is CASSLKRQAEQYF.

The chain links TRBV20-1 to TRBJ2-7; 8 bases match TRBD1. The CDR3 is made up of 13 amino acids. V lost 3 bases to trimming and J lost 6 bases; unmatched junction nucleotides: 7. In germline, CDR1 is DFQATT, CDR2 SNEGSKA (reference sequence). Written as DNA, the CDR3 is TGCAGTGCTAGGGTGGGACAGGCCGGCGAGCAGTACTTC. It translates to CSARVGQAGEQYF.

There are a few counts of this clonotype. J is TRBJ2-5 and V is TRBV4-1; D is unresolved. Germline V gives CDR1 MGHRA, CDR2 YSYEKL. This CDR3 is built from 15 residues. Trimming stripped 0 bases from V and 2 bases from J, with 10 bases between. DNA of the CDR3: TGCGCCAGCAGCCAAGACGTGCGTACTCAAGAGACCCAGTACTTC. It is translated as CASSQDVRTQETQYF.

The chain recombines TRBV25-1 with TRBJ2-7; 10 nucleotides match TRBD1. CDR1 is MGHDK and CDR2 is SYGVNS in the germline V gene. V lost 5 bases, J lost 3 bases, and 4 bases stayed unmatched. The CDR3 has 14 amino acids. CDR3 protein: CASSTGTGVYEQYF. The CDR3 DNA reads TGTGCCAGCAGTACCGGGACAGGGGTCTACGAGCAGTACTTC.

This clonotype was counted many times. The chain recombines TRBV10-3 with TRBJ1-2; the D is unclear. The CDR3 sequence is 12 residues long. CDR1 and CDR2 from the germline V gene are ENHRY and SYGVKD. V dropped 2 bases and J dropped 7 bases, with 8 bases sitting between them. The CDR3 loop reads CAISERQPGYTF. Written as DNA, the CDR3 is TGTGCCATCAGTGAGAGGCAGCCTGGCTACACCTTC.

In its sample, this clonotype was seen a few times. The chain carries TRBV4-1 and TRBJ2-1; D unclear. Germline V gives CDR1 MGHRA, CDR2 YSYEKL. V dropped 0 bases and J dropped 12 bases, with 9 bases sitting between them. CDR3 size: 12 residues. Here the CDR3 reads CASSQEVGLQFF. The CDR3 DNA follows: TGCGCCAGCAGCCAAGAAGTCGGCTTGCAGTTCTTC.

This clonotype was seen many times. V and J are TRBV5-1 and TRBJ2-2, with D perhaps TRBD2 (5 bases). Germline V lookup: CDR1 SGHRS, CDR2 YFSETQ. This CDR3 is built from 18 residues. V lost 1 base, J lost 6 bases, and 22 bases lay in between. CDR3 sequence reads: CASSLTAGGPFKAGELFF. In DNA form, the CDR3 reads TGCGCCAGCAGCTTGACAGCTGGCGGGCCATTTAAGGCCGGGGAGCTGTTTTTT.

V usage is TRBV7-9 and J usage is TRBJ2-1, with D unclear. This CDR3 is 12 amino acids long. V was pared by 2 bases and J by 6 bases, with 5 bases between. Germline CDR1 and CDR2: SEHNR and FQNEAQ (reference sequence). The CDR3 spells CASSLFANEQFF. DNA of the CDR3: TGTGCCAGCAGCTTATTTGCCAATGAGCAGTTCTTC.

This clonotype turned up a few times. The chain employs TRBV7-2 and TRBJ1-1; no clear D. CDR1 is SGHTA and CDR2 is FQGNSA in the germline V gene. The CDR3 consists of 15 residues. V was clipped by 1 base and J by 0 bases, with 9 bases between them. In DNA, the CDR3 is TGTGCCAGCAGCTTAGGAGGCCTTCTGAACACTGAAGCTTTCTTT. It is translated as CASSLGGLLNTEAFF.

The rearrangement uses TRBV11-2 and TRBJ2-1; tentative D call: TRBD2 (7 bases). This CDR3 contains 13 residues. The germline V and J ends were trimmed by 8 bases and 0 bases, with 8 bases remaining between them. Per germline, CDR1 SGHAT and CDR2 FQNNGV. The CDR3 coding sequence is TGTGCCAGCGGGGGGGCCTCCTACAATGAGCAGTTCTTC. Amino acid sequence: CASGGASYNEQFF.

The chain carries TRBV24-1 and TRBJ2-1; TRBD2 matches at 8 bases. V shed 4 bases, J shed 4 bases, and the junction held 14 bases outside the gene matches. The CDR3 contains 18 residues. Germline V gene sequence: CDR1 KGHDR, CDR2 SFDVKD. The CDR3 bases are TGTGCCACCAGTGACCCCGGCGGTCTAGCGGGCGCGTACAATGAGCAGTTCTTC. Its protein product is CATSDPGGLAGAYNEQFF.

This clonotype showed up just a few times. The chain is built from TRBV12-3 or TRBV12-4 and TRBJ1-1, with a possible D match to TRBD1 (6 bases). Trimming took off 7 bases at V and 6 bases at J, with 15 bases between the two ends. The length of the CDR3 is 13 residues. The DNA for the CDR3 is TGTGCCAGCACAAAATCCAGGGGCTCTGAAGCTTTCTTT. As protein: CASTKSRGSEAFF.

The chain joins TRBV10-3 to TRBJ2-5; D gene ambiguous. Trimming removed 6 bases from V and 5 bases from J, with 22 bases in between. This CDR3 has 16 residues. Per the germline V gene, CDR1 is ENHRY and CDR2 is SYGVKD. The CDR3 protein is CAISPGLRCLLETQYF. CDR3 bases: TGTGCCATCAGCCCCGGGCTCCGGTGCCTTCTCGAGACCCAGTACTTC.

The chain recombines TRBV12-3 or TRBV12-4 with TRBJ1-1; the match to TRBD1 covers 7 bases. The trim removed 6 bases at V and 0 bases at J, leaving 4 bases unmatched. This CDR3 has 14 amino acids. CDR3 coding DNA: TGTGCCAGCAGAAGACAGGGCATGAACACTGAAGCTTTCTTT. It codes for CASRRQGMNTEAFF.

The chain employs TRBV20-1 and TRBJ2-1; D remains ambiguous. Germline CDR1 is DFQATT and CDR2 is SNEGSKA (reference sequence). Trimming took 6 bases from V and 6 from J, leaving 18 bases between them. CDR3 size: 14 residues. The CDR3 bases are TGCAGTGCACAAATAAGCCGGAGCCCCAATGAGCAGTTCTTC. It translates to CSAQISRSPNEQFF.

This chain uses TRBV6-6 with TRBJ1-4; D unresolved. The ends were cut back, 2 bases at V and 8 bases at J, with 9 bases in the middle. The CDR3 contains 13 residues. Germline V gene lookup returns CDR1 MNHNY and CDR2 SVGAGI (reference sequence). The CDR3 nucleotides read TGTGCCAGCAGTTACGTACGAGACGAAAAACTGTTTTTT. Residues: CASSYVRDEKLFF.

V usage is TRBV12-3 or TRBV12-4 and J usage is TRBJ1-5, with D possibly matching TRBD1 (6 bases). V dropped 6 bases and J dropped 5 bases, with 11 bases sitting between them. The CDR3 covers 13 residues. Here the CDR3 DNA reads TGTGCCAGCAGGCGGGACACATATCAGCCCCAGCATTTT. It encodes CASRRDTYQPQHF.